The entry below gives a single T cell receptor beta chain sequence along with its context. These data belong to a study of blood T cell repertoires in COVID-19. The overall study: Nucleic acid was either cDNA or gDNA, and it came from T cells, B-cell-depleted T cells, or PBMCs.

V shed 4 bases and J shed 2 bases, with 11 bases lying between them. CDR1 and CDR2 (germline): MGHRA, YSYEKL. The CDR3 is 14 residues long. Followed longitudinally, the Seattle patients had been enrolled during active infection. Original methodology: How many nucleated cells were present was estimated from reference gene primer amplification. Only in-frame clones appear in the TCRdb table, and some are missing; sequencing was by immunoSEQ multiplex PCR. That table is the source of V, J and clone size, and D and trimming were worked out from the DNA. The data show approximately 440,000 clones, 70% to 90% seen once.

Sequenced material: peripheral blood. The sequence came from a woman in her forties or fifties with COVID-19, enrolled during active disease. The V and J genes are TRBV4-1 and TRBJ1-2; D might be TRBD1 (6 bases). CDR3 nucleotide sequence: TGCGCCAGCAGCCGGAAGGGGGAGAACTATGGCTACACCTTC. Amino acid sequence: CASSRKGENYGYTF.